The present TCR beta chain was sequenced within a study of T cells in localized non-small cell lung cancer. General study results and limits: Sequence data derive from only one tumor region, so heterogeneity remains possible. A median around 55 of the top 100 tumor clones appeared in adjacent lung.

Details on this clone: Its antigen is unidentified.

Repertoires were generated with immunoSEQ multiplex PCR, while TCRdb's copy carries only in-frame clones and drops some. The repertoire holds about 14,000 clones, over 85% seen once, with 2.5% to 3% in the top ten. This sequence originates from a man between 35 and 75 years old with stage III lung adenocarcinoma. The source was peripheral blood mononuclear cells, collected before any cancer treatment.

The CDR3 DNA is TGTGCCAGCAGTTACACAGCCAAAAACATTCAGTACTTC. Protein sequence: CASSYTAKNIQYF. The chain combines TRBV6-5 with TRBJ2-4; D call uncertain. V lost 2 bases to trimming and J lost 0 bases, with 2 bases between them. Germline CDR1 and CDR2: MNHEY and SVGAGI. There are 13 residues in the CDR3.